The rows below give T cell receptor beta chains drawn from one sample of a study of blood T cell repertoires in COVID-19. Sequencing used immunoSEQ multiplex PCR; TCRdb keeps in-frame clones, though not all of them. There are some 150,000 clones in the sample; about 88% occur only once, and 2.6% lies in the top ten. The specimen was peripheral blood. All receptors derive from a human donor with acute or convalescent COVID-19. The donor label of this sample is uncertain. The CDR3 runs from the conserved cysteine through the conserved F or W. Fields, in order: clone size, J gene, V gene, CDR3 length, D gene, CDR3 protein, CDR3 DNA. The D gene is left open where the match is weak. Not all rows give a size; the values are once, few, many and, for expanded clones, a class.

once,TRBJ1-5,TRBV6-1,15,NA,CASSEWGASNQPQHF,TGTGCCAGCAGTGAGTGGGGCGCGAGCAATCAGCCCCAGCATTTT
NA,TRBJ2-3,TRBV18,16,NA,CASTIRGRTSTDTQYF,TGTGCCAGCACAATCAGGGGCAGGACTAGCACAGATACGCAGTATTTT
NA,TRBJ1-4,TRBV2,15,NA,CASSEGGSSTEKLFF,TGTGCCAGCAGTGAAGGGGGCAGTTCGACTGAAAAACTGTTTTTT
once,TRBJ1-6,TRBV7-2,18,TRBD1,CASSYQNRGGSYNSPLHF,TGTGCCAGCAGCTACCAAAACAGGGGCGGCTCCTATAATTCACCCCTCCACTTT
NA,TRBJ2-2,TRBV5-6,16,NA,CASRGMDRLNTGELFF,TGTGCCAGCAGAGGAATGGACAGATTGAACACCGGGGAGCTGTTTTTT
once,TRBJ1-6,TRBV15,15,NA,CATSTRRTDNSPLHF,TGTGCCACCAGCACCCGACGGACTGATAATTCACCCCTCCACTTT
NA,TRBJ2-1,TRBV7-3,12,NA,CASSGRGGEQFF,TGTGCCAGCAGCGGTAGGGGAGGTGAGCAGTTCTTC
NA,TRBJ2-3,TRBV7-2,16,TRBD2,CASSRSGAWNTDTQYF,TGTGCCAGCAGCCGGAGCGGGGCCTGGAACACAGATACGCAGTATTTT
NA,TRBJ1-2,TRBV9,12,NA,CASSVSGGGYTF,TGTGCCAGCAGCGTAAGTGGAGGAGGCTACACCTTC
NA,TRBJ1-6,TRBV2,14,NA,CASTVTQSNSPLHF,TGTGCCAGCACCGTCACGCAGTCAAATTCACCCCTCCACTTT
NA,TRBJ2-7,TRBV18,14,NA,CASSPSEGASEQYF,TGTGCCAGCTCACCTTCTGAGGGAGCCAGCGAGCAGTACTTC
NA,TRBJ2-2,TRBV5-4,16,TRBD2,CASSSGLAGMGGELFF,TGTGCCAGCAGCTCAGGACTAGCGGGGATGGGCGGGGAGCTGTTTTTT
NA,TRBJ2-3,TRBV15,17,NA,CATSRAPTGTSTDTQYF,TGTGCCACCAGCAGAGCCCCGACAGGGACTAGCACAGATACGCAGTATTTT
many,TRBJ2-2,TRBV4-1,17,NA,CASSRANEDIYTGELFF,TGCGCCAGCAGCCGAGCCAACGAGGACATTTACACCGGGGAGCTGTTTTTT
few,TRBJ1-4,TRBV3-1/TRBV3-2,15,NA,CASSQIQGPNEKLFF,TGTGCCAGCAGCCAGATTCAGGGTCCTAATGAAAAACTGTTTTTT
NA,TRBJ2-2,TRBV7-8,16,TRBD2,CASSKPGLAVTGELFF,TGTGCCAGCAGCAAACCGGGACTAGCGGTCACCGGGGAGCTGTTTTTT
NA,TRBJ2-1,TRBV5-5,17,TRBD2,CASSASPTSGGRAEQFF,TGTGCCAGCAGCGCTTCGCCGACTAGCGGGGGCCGGGCTGAGCAGTTCTTC
NA,TRBJ2-7,TRBV3-1/TRBV3-2,13,NA,CASSQSGYYEQYF,TGTGCCAGCAGCCAGTCGGGGTACTACGAGCAGTACTTC
NA,TRBJ1-5,TRBV7-9,12,NA,CASSLATQPQHF,TGTGCCAGCAGCTTAGCGACACAGCCCCAGCATTTT
few,TRBJ1-1,TRBV10-1,13,NA,CASSEPGNTEAFF,TGCGCCAGCAGTGAGCCCGGGAACACTGAAGCTTTCTTT
NA,TRBJ1-6,TRBV19,17,TRBD1,CASSANRDRGRNSPLHF,TGTGCCAGTAGTGCCAACCGGGACAGGGGGCGGAATTCACCCCTCCACTTT
NA,TRBJ2-3,TRBV6-2/TRBV6-3,16,NA,CASSYSALGDGDTQYF,TGTGCCAGCAGTTACTCGGCTCTAGGAGATGGAGATACGCAGTATTTT
NA,TRBJ1-1,TRBV7-2,14,TRBD1,CASRSGQGDTEAFF,TGTGCCAGCAGGTCAGGACAGGGAGATACTGAAGCTTTCTTT
NA,TRBJ2-5,TRBV6-2/TRBV6-3,18,NA,CASSYTLGETGTEETQYF,TGTGCCAGCAGTTACACGCTGGGCGAAACAGGGACCGAAGAGACCCAGTACTTC
NA,TRBJ1-4,TRBV18,13,NA,CASSPHDREKLFF,TGTGCCAGCTCACCACATGACAGGGAAAAACTGTTTTTT
NA,TRBJ2-7,TRBV18,15,NA,CASSPVDQASYEQYF,TGTGCCAGCTCACCGGTTGATCAGGCCTCTTACGAGCAGTACTTC
once,TRBJ1-3,TRBV10-3,14,TRBD1,CAITPGQGSYTIYF,TGTGCCATCACCCCGGGACAGGGGTCGTACACCATATATTTT
NA,TRBJ1-2,TRBV2,16,TRBD1,CASRSGTGGVVYGYTF,TGTGCCAGCAGGTCCGGGACAGGGGGCGTAGTGTATGGCTACACCTTC
NA,TRBJ2-2,TRBV3-1/TRBV3-2,17,TRBD2,CASSPRRTSGSTGELFF,TGTGCCAGCAGCCCCCGTCGGACTAGCGGGAGCACCGGGGAGCTGTTTTTT
once,TRBJ2-1,TRBV7-9,12,NA,CAIVTPRSEQFF,TGTGCCATCGTGACTCCGCGGAGTGAGCAGTTCTTC
NA,TRBJ2-3,TRBV7-2,15,NA,CASSARTGYTDTQYF,TGTGCCAGCAGCGCCCGCACGGGGTACACAGATACGCAGTATTTT
NA,TRBJ2-6,TRBV19,16,NA,CASNLAFVSGANVLTF,TGTGCCAGCAACCTGGCATTTGTCTCTGGGGCCAACGTCCTGACTTTC
NA,TRBJ2-3,TRBV30,16,NA,CAWLPLRRGPWEAQYF,TGTGCCTGGTTACCCCTGCGGCGGGGGCCTTGGGAGGCGCAGTATTTT
NA,TRBJ1-2,TRBV10-3,13,TRBD1,CAISEDRGYGYTF,TGTGCCATCAGTGAAGACAGGGGCTATGGCTACACCTTC
few,TRBJ2-7,TRBV18,15,TRBD1,CASSQPGTGGGEQYF,TGTGCCAGCTCACAACCCGGGACAGGGGGGGGCGAGCAGTACTTC
once,TRBJ2-1,TRBV7-9,18,TRBD2,CASSPKGLAILVTNEQFF,TGTGCCAGCAGTCCAAAGGGACTAGCGATCCTGGTTACGAATGAGCAGTTCTTC
NA,TRBJ1-5,TRBV30,14,TRBD1,CAWSAGTGTQPQHF,TGTGCCTGGAGTGCAGGGACAGGGACTCAGCCCCAGCATTTT
NA,TRBJ1-1,TRBV12-3/TRBV12-4,13,NA,CASSLGGLIEAFF,TGTGCCAGCAGTTTGGGGGGGCTTATTGAAGCTTTCTTT
NA,TRBJ1-1,TRBV5-1,16,NA,CASSLDGEPVNTEAFF,TGCGCCAGCAGCTTGGACGGGGAACCGGTGAACACTGAAGCTTTCTTT
NA,TRBJ2-3,TRBV24-1,15,TRBD1,CATSDGQGDTDTQYF,TGTGCCACCAGTGATGGACAGGGGGACACAGATACGCAGTATTTT
NA,TRBJ1-2,TRBV4-2,16,TRBD1,CASSQARDRGVYGYTF,TGTGCCAGCAGCCAAGCCCGGGACAGGGGTGTCTATGGCTACACCTTC
NA,TRBJ2-5,TRBV19,13,TRBD1,CASRGQGLETQYF,TGTGCCAGTAGGGGACAGGGGCTGGAGACCCAGTACTTC
NA,TRBJ2-7,TRBV6-5,11,NA,CASRNRDEQYF,TGTGCCAGCAGAAACAGGGACGAGCAGTACTTC
NA,TRBJ1-2,TRBV11-2,16,NA,CASSSLRVQGFYGYTF,TGTGCCAGCAGCTCGCTCCGGGTCCAGGGATTCTATGGCTACACCTTC
NA,TRBJ2-2,TRBV7-2,16,TRBD2,CASSLASGRNTGELFF,TGTGCCAGCAGCTTGGCTAGCGGGAGAAACACCGGGGAGCTGTTTTTT
NA,TRBJ2-4,TRBV30,15,TRBD1,CAWRLQGAAKNIQYF,TGTGCCTGGAGGTTACAGGGGGCCGCCAAAAACATTCAGTACTTC
NA,TRBJ1-1,TRBV5-4,14,TRBD1,CASSLETGATEAFF,TGTGCCAGCAGCCTCGAAACAGGGGCCACTGAAGCTTTCTTT
NA,TRBJ2-2,TRBV4-1,20,NA,CASSQDRGGTGPKNTGELFF,TGCGCCAGCAGCCAAGATCGGGGGGGGACAGGGCCCAAGAACACCGGGGAGCTGTTTTTT
NA,TRBJ2-1,TRBV2,13,NA,CASRVELLNEQFF,TGTGCCAGCAGGGTGGAGCTGTTGAATGAGCAGTTCTTC
NA,TRBJ2-2,TRBV3-1/TRBV3-2,14,NA,CASSPRYNTGELFF,TGTGCCAGCAGCCCTCGGTATAACACCGGGGAGCTGTTTTTT
NA,TRBJ1-5,TRBV6-2/TRBV6-3,14,NA,CASSSSDSNQPQHF,TGTGCCAGCAGTTCCAGCGATAGCAATCAGCCCCAGCATTTT
NA,TRBJ1-5,TRBV29-1,14,NA,CSVVLAGANQPQHF,TGCAGCGTTGTTTTGGCAGGGGCCAATCAGCCCCAGCATTTT
NA,TRBJ2-3,TRBV2,18,TRBD2,CASSEALRTSGSWDTQYF,TGTGCCAGCAGTGAAGCGCTCAGAACTAGCGGGAGTTGGGATACGCAGTATTTT
NA,TRBJ2-6,TRBV5-1,19,NA,CASSLLSGGPSSGANVLTF,TGCGCCAGCAGCTTGTTAAGCGGAGGACCAAGCTCTGGGGCCAACGTCCTGACTTTC
NA,TRBJ2-1,TRBV6-5,15,TRBD2,CASRSWGGSYNEQFF,TGTGCCAGCAGGTCGTGGGGGGGAAGCTACAATGAGCAGTTCTTC